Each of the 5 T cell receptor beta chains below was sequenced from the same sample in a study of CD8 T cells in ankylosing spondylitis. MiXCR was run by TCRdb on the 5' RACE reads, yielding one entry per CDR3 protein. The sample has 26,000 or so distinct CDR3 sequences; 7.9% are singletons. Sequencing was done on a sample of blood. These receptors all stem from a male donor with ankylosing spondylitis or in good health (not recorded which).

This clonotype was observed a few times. Here the CDR3 reads CASSDVGDTDTQYF. CDR3 bases: TGTGCCAGCAGTGACGTCGGGGACACAGATACGCAGTATTTT. The chain uses TRBV6-4 and TRBJ2-3, with D perhaps TRBD2 (5 bases). The CDR3 is 14 residues long. Germline V gives CDR1 MRHNA, CDR2 SNTAGT. The V and J ends lost 2 bases and 2 bases respectively, with 8 bases between them.

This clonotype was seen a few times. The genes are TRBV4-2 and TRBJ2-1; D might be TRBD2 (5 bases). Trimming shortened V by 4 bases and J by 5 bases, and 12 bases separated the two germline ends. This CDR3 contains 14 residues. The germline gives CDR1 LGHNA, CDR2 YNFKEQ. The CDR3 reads CASSPVATNNEQFF. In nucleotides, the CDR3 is TGTGCCAGCAGCCCGGTAGCGACAAACAATGAGCAGTTCTTC.

The CDR3 sequence: CSARDYVRATNEKLFF. The DNA of the CDR3 is TGCAGTGCTAGAGATTACGTCCGGGCGACTAATGAAAAACTGTTTTTT. The chain combines TRBV20-1 with TRBJ1-4; D is uncertain. CDR1 and CDR2 from the germline V gene are DFQATT and SNEGSKA (reference sequence). The ends were cut back, 0 bases at V and 2 bases at J, with 13 bases in the middle. The CDR3 covers 16 residues.

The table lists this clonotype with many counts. CDR3 in DNA: TGTGCCAGCAGCCGAATGGGACAGGGGGCGGTTGAAGCTTTCTTT. Protein sequence: CASSRMGQGAVEAFF. The chain uses TRBV7-2 and TRBJ1-1; 12 nucleotides agree with TRBD1. J gave up 7 bases and V 5 bases, and 8 bases lay outside the gene matches. From germline, CDR1 is SGHTA and CDR2 FQGNSA. This CDR3 has 15 amino acids. Together with reference TRBV7-2 and TRBJ1-1, the CDR3 gives the full variable domain: GAGVSQSPSNKVTEKGKDVELRCDPISGHTALYWYRQSLGQGLEFLIYFQGNSAPDKSGLPSDRFSAERTGGSVSTLTIQRTQQEDSAVYLCASSRMGQGAVEAFFGQGTRLTVV.

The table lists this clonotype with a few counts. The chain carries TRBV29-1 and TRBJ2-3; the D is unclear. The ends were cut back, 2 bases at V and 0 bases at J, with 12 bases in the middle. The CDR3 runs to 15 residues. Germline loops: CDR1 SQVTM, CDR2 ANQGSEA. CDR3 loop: CSVEPRGRSTDTQYF. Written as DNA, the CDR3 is TGCAGCGTTGAACCAAGAGGCCGTAGCACAGATACGCAGTATTTT.